The present TCR beta chain was sequenced within a study of blood T cell repertoires in COVID-19. Looking at the study overall: PBMCs, B-cell-depleted T cells, or T cells provided the cDNA or gDNA that made up the material.

Looked up from germline, CDR1 is SNHLY and CDR2 is FYNNEI. The CDR3 consists of 13 residues. A remark on this clone: At one of its ends the junction is not consistent with the germline gene, which may arise from a read error.

Original analysis: Cell counts per sample came from amplifying reference gene primers. TCRdb's table, derived via immunoSEQ multiplex PCR, lists solely in-frame clones and lacks some. The D gene and trimming were derived from the DNA, and the V and J assignments and clone size from that table. The sample lists around 46,000 clones, 75% to 90% occurring once. The TCR comes from a woman aged 80 or over with COVID-19, enrolled during active disease. This chain connects TRBV2 to TRBJ1-5, with D perhaps matching TRBD1 (6 bases). Sequencing input: peripheral blood. The CDR3 reads CASMDSRNQPQHF. CDR3 in DNA: TGTGCCAGCATGGACAGCCGTAATCAACCCCAGCATTTT.